Below are 13 T cell receptor beta chains sequenced from a single sample in a study of T cell responses to AZD1222 COVID-19 vaccine. The assay was immunoSEQ multiplex PCR, and TCRdb's table has in-frame clones only and misses some. The sample holds roughly 150,000 clones, about 90% seen once. This sample comprised peripheral blood, obtained 28 days after the second AZD1222 dose. The origin of the receptors is an adult who received the AZD1222 COVID-19 vaccine.

The CDR3 loop reads CASSVGRVGANVLTF. The CDR3 DNA is TGCGCCAGCAGCGTAGGCAGGGTCGGGGCCAACGTCCTGACTTTC. The chain recombines TRBV5-1 with TRBJ2-6; D may be TRBD1 (5 bases). Trimming left V 4 bases short and J 4 bases short, with 12 bases between. Germline CDR1 and CDR2: SGHRS and YFSETQ. The CDR3 runs 15 residues.

The chain has TRBV6-2 or TRBV6-3 and TRBJ1-5; D unclear. V lost 0 bases and J 3 bases, leaving 12 bases between the germline ends. CDR3 length equals 16 residues. The germline V gene has CDR1 MNHEY and CDR2 SVGEGT. CDR3 DNA sequence: TGTGCCAGCAGTTACTCGGCGCAGGCCATCAATCAGCCCCAGCATTTT. This sequence encodes CASSYSAQAINQPQHF.

This clone was recorded once. The chain has TRBV19 and TRBJ1-5; no definite D call. The CDR3 totals 14 residues. Trimming took 6 bases from V and 7 from J, leaving 16 bases between them. The germline V gene encodes CDR1 LNHDA and CDR2 SQIVND (reference sequence). Here the CDR3 reads CASSTTGGPQPQHF. The DNA of the CDR3 is TGTGCCAGTAGCACCACGGGCGGGCCACAGCCCCAGCATTTT.

This clone was seen only a few times. The J gene is TRBJ2-1, the V gene TRBV6-4; TRBD1 aligns across 7 bases. The CDR3 loop spans 14 amino acids. Germline V gene sequence: CDR1 MRHNA, CDR2 SNTAGT. V shed 3 bases, J shed 3 bases, and the junction held 2 bases outside the gene matches. For the CDR3, the DNA is TGTGCCAGCAGTGAATCAGGGGGCTACAATGAGCAGTTCTTC. Its protein product is CASSESGGYNEQFF.

The chain links TRBV7-2 to TRBJ2-7; no firm D call. Germline CDR1 SGHTA, CDR2 FQGNSA. Trimming left V 1 base short and J 4 bases short, with 8 bases between. The CDR3 loop spans 13 amino acids. The CDR3 DNA reads as TGTGCCAGCAGCTTAGGCCTACTATACGAGCAGTACTTC. Translating it yields CASSLGLLYEQYF. Full variable domain (remainder filled in from reference TRBV7-2 and TRBJ2-7): GAGVSQSPSNKVTEKGKDVELRCDPISGHTALYWYRQSLGQGLEFLIYFQGNSAPDKSGLPSDRFSAERTGGSVSTLTIQRTQQEDSAVYLCASSLGLLYEQYFGPGTRLTVT.

The V call is TRBV7-2, the J call TRBJ2-5; TRBD2 is a possible D gene (6 bases). This CDR3 has 11 amino acids. V dropped 4 bases and J dropped 8 bases, with 8 bases sitting between them. Germline V gene data show CDR1 as SGHTA and CDR2 as FQGNSA. Here the CDR3 DNA reads TGTGCCAGCAGCTCGCGGGGAACCCAGTACTTC. The encoded protein is CASSSRGTQYF.

This chain joins TRBV6-6 and TRBJ1-1; 9 positions match TRBD1. The CDR3 sequence is 17 residues long. Germline values: CDR1 MNHNY, CDR2 SVGAGI (reference sequence). V shed 5 bases and J 1 base; nucleotides not matched to a gene: 11. CDR3 bases: TGTGCCAGCAGTCCCCGTTGGACAGGGGACTGGAACACTGAAGCTTTCTTT. As protein: CASSPRWTGDWNTEAFF.

The chain combines TRBV19 with TRBJ1-2; D perhaps matches TRBD1 (6 bases). Germline V gene data show CDR1 as LNHDA and CDR2 as SQIVND (reference sequence). This CDR3 comprises 14 residues. The V and J ends lost 2 bases and 8 bases respectively, with 15 bases between them. CDR3 bases: TGTGCCAGTAGTATACTGCAGGGGCAGAGAGGCTACACCTTC. Amino acid sequence: CASSILQGQRGYTF.

The V gene is TRBV5-1, the J gene TRBJ1-2; perhaps TRBD1 as D (5 bases). CDR1 is SGHRS, CDR2 YFSETQ, per germline. The CDR3 has 14 amino acids. V was trimmed by 3 bases and J by 4 bases, leaving 13 bases between them. CDR3 sequence reads: CASSSGGGVYGYTF. The DNA for the CDR3 is TGCGCCAGCAGCTCCGGGGGGGGAGTCTATGGCTACACCTTC.

The chain is built from TRBV2 and TRBJ1-5, with D hard to call. Germline-derived CDR1 and CDR2 are SNHLY and FYNNEI. V lost 7 bases, J lost 1 base, and 26 bases lay in between. CDR3 length equals 19 residues. This CDR3 is CASKRIGGPALRSNQPQHF. The DNA for the CDR3 is TGTGCCAGCAAAAGAATCGGCGGTCCAGCTTTAAGGAGCAATCAGCCCCAGCATTTT.

The chain combines TRBV25-1 with TRBJ2-1, with 7 bases lining up with TRBD2. Trimming took 8 bases from V and 6 from J; bases not matched to a gene: 7. CDR1 and CDR2 from the germline V gene are MGHDK and SYGVNS. This CDR3 has 13 residues. CDR3 loop: CASRTGGGNEQFF. The CDR3, as DNA: TGTGCCAGCCGAACTGGGGGGGGCAATGAGCAGTTCTTC.

V gene TRBV5-1 combines with J gene TRBJ2-3; 9 bases are shared with TRBD2. The CDR3 is 16 residues long. Trimming cost V 0 bases and J 3 bases; bases outside gene matches: 5. The germline gives CDR1 SGHRS, CDR2 YFSETQ. DNA of the CDR3: TGCGCCAGCAGCTTGGGAGGTAGCGGGAGAACAGATACGCAGTATTTT. It encodes CASSLGGSGRTDTQYF.

V gene TRBV2 combines with J gene TRBJ1-5; D may be TRBD1 (5 bases). Germline V gene lookup returns CDR1 SNHLY and CDR2 FYNNEI. This CDR3 is built from 14 residues. The germline V and J ends were trimmed by 6 bases and 1 base, with 10 bases remaining between them. The CDR3 protein is CASSPDRSNQPQHF. CDR3 sequence (DNA): TGTGCCAGCAGCCCCGACAGAAGCAATCAGCCCCAGCATTTT.